These 16 T cell receptor beta chains originate from one sample sequenced in a study of blood T cell repertoires in COVID-19. Sequencing was performed with immunoSEQ multiplex PCR; in TCRdb, only in-frame clones are kept and a portion is missing. This table has 35,000 to 55,000 clones, over 70% appearing once. The sample comprised peripheral blood. These receptor sequences come from a human donor in a cohort sampled during active COVID-19.

The J gene is TRBJ1-3, the V gene TRBV30; no reliable D call. The length of the CDR3 is 14 residues. Germline values: CDR1 GTSNPN, CDR2 SVGIG (reference sequence). V was trimmed by 3 bases and J by 2 bases, leaving 11 bases between them. CDR3 nucleotides: TGTGCCTGGAGAAGAACCAGGCCTGGAAACACCATATATTTT. It is translated as CAWRRTRPGNTIYF.

The V call is TRBV28, the J call TRBJ2-4; 13 positions match TRBD2. Germline V gene sequence: CDR1 MDHEN, CDR2 SYDVKM. This CDR3 spans 18 amino acids. With 3 bases clipped from V and 6 bases from J, the junction kept 11 bases outside the gene matches. CDR3 coding DNA: TGTGCCAGCAGTTTTAAAATCGGACTAGCGGGAGTATTAAACATTCAGTACTTC. Its translation: CASSFKIGLAGVLNIQYF.

The chain's CDR3 is CATSRDLAAPQETQYF. CDR3 nucleotides: TGTGCCACCAGCAGAGATCTGGCGGCCCCCCAAGAGACCCAGTACTTC. The V call is TRBV15, the J call TRBJ2-5; no definite D call. CDR1 LNHNV and CDR2 YYDKDF come from the germline V gene (reference sequence). CDR3 length: 16 amino acids. The ends were cut back, 0 bases at V and 1 base at J, with 12 bases in the middle.

This chain uses TRBV6-2 or TRBV6-3 with TRBJ2-1; D is possibly TRBD1 (5 bases). The CDR3 loop spans 17 amino acids. Trimming took 2 bases from V and 0 from J, leaving 14 bases between them. CDR1 and CDR2 from the germline V gene are MNHEY and SVGEGT. The CDR3 loop reads CASSYGNRQSSYNEQFF. The CDR3 DNA is TGTGCCAGCAGTTACGGAAACAGGCAGAGCTCCTACAATGAGCAGTTCTTC.

The V call is TRBV18, the J call TRBJ2-3; no reliable D call. The germline V and J ends were trimmed by 5 bases and 0 bases, with 3 bases remaining between them. This CDR3 spans 12 amino acids. Germline-derived CDR1 and CDR2 are KGHSH and LQKENI. The CDR3 nucleotides read TGTGCCAGCTCAACTAGCACAGATACGCAGTATTTT. As protein: CASSTSTDTQYF.

This chain links TRBV30 with TRBJ1-3, with no clear D. Trimming cost V 4 bases and J 0 bases, with 7 bases left between them. The CDR3 is 13 amino acids. Germline CDR1 GTSNPN, CDR2 SVGIG (reference sequence). This chain's CDR3 is CAWTESSGNTIYF. The CDR3 DNA reads TGTGCCTGGACGGAGAGCTCTGGAAACACCATATATTTT.

The chain uses TRBV5-6 and TRBJ2-2; 9 nucleotides match TRBD1. The CDR3 covers 16 residues. The trim removed 0 bases at V and 2 bases at J, leaving 2 bases unmatched. In germline, CDR1 is SGHDT, CDR2 YYEEEE. The CDR3 DNA is TGTGCCAGCAGCTTGGGGGGACAGGGAAACACCGGGGAGCTGTTTTTT. Translating it yields CASSLGGQGNTGELFF.

The genes are TRBV24-1 and TRBJ2-5; D is perhaps TRBD2 (6 bases). Looked up from germline, CDR1 is KGHDR and CDR2 is SFDVKD. The CDR3 contains 14 residues. Trimming pared 2 bases from V and 4 bases from J, leaving 10 bases between. This CDR3 is CATSDSGLLETQYF. As DNA, the CDR3 is TGTGCCACCAGTGATTCGGGACTCCTAGAGACCCAGTACTTC.

CDR3 region: CASSLAGGNTGELFF. In DNA form, the CDR3 reads TGTGCCAGCAGCCTAGCGGGAGGGAACACCGGGGAGCTGTTTTTT. This chain connects TRBV5-4 to TRBJ2-2, with 11 nucleotides matching TRBD2. Germline CDR1 SGHNT, CDR2 YYREEE (reference sequence). The CDR3 is made up of 15 amino acids. The ends lost 4 bases at V and 1 base at J; junction bases unmatched: 0.

V and J are TRBV21-1 and TRBJ2-7; the table assigns TRBD1, which was not confirmed against the DNA. TRBV21-1 is a documented pseudogene. The CDR3 totals 15 residues. This CDR3 reads CASSNFDRGIDEQYF. DNA of the CDR3: TGTGCCAGCAGCAACTTCGACAGGGGGATCGACGAGCAGTACTTC.

The genes are TRBV4-1 and TRBJ1-2, with D possibly matching TRBD1 (5 bases). The germline V gene has CDR1 MGHRA and CDR2 YSYEKL. Trimming shortened V by 5 bases and J by 7 bases, and 20 bases separated the two germline ends. The CDR3 totals 15 residues. The CDR3 spells CASSNRGEVSAGYTF. The CDR3 nucleotides read TGCGCCAGCAGCAACCGGGGGGAGGTCTCGGCTGGCTACACCTTC.

The chain couples TRBV21-1 to TRBJ2-1; the table's D gene call, TRBD2, was not cross checked with the DNA. TRBV21-1 constitutes a pseudogene. The CDR3 extends over 14 amino acids. For the CDR3, the DNA is TGTGCCAGCAGCAAAGGAGGCGGCTACAATGAGCAGTTCTTC. Amino acids: CASSKGGGYNEQFF.

The chain combines TRBV6-5 with TRBJ2-7, with 7 positions matching TRBD1. Germline CDR1 and CDR2: MNHEY and SVGAGI. The trim removed 4 bases at V and 3 bases at J, leaving 9 bases unmatched. CDR3 length: 15 amino acids. Written as DNA, the CDR3 is TGTGCCAGCAGTTTCCTCCGGGACAGTTTCTACGAGCAGTACTTC. Residues: CASSFLRDSFYEQYF.

This chain links TRBV5-1 with TRBJ2-1, with 11 nucleotides matching TRBD2. Germline-derived CDR1 and CDR2 are SGHRS and YFSETQ. V was pared by 0 bases and J by 7 bases, with 3 bases of the junction left unmatched. This CDR3 comprises 15 residues. Written as DNA, the CDR3 is TGCGCCAGCAGCTTGGGCCTAGCGGGAGGAAATGAGCAGTTCTTC. It encodes CASSLGLAGGNEQFF.

The chain uses TRBV2 and TRBJ2-5, with TRBD2 identical over 11 bases. The CDR3 length is 15 residues. Germline assignment: CDR1 SNHLY and CDR2 FYNNEI. The trim removed 7 bases at V and 4 bases at J, leaving 8 bases unmatched. The CDR3: CASNQLAGVSETQYF. CDR3 bases: TGTGCCAGCAACCAACTAGCGGGAGTGTCAGAGACCCAGTACTTC.

V is TRBV5-5 and J is TRBJ1-5, with 11 bases identical to TRBD1. CDR3 size: 16 residues. Trimming took 4 bases from V and 7 from J; bases not matched to a gene: 10. In germline, CDR1 is SGHKS, CDR2 YYEKEE (reference sequence). The CDR3 DNA is TGTGCCAGCAGCCTTACCGGGACAGGGGGTGGCCAGCCCCAGCATTTT. Translating gives CASSLTGTGGGQPQHF.